Listed below are T cell receptor beta chains from one sample, sequenced in a study of T cells expressing NK-cell markers. TCRdb re-analyzed the 5' RACE reads; it lists each CDR3 protein once, without DNA. The sample totals roughly 300,000 distinct CDR3 sequences. The sample was blood T cells: a sorted CD56 or NKG2C T cell subset, CD4+ or CD8+ T cells, or bulk PBMC T cells (not recorded which). The source is a woman between 18 and 69 years old in good health. CDR3s include the opening cysteine and the closing phenylalanine or tryptophan.

>TRBJ2-1|TRBV3-1
CASSQVGGLEQFF
>TRBJ1-5|TRBV28
CATRGGRTNQPQHF
>TRBJ2-5|TRBV5-1
CASSFGVGGQETQYF
>TRBJ2-3|TRBV7-2
CASSFRATRSRGDTQYF
>TRBJ1-4|TRBV6-4
CASSPPPAEKLFF
>TRBJ2-3|TRBV5-4
CASSLPWPGGGTDTQYF
>TRBJ2-3|TRBV7-8
CASSFSADRLRTDTQYF
>TRBJ2-2|TRBV5-4
CASSAYSGANTGELFF
>TRBJ2-5|TRBV12-3/TRBV12-4
CASTTLGETQYF
>TRBJ2-7|TRBV28
CASSSGPLRGQYF
>TRBJ2-2|TRBV9
CASSVGGSNTGELFF
>TRBJ2-2|TRBV7-2
CASSLRTGEGELFF
>TRBJ1-5|TRBV4-3
CASSQELGQPQHF
>TRBJ2-7|TRBV28
CASSGAGDQAYEQYF
>TRBJ2-5|TRBV12-3/TRBV12-4
CASSLAKRDQETQYF
>TRBJ1-1|TRBV4-1
CASSHPNGGIAEAFF
>TRBJ2-7|TRBV20-1
CSASGKDEQYF
>TRBJ2-2|TRBV3-1
CASSLGAGELFF
>TRBJ2-1|TRBV7-9
CASSRPVQGGEQFF
>TRBJ2-1|TRBV29-1
CSVLGGLKNNEQFF
>TRBJ1-5|TRBV9
CAPSVAVPQPQHF
>TRBJ2-7|TRBV20-1
CSAMGQASYEQYF
>TRBJ2-3|TRBV7-2
CASSLGQTTDTQYF
>TRBJ2-1|TRBV20-1
CSAAQANEQFF
>TRBJ2-7|TRBV11-2
CASSLALRGPTYEQYF
>TRBJ2-3|TRBV12-3/TRBV12-4
CASSSTQRGPFGTDTQYF
>TRBJ2-5|TRBV15
CATSRPSRGETQYF
>TRBJ1-5|TRBV6-5
CASSYGTLNQPQHF
>TRBJ2-3|TRBV10-3
CAISQAGVSTDTQYF
>TRBJ2-7|TRBV29-1
CSVEKGPPYEQYF
>TRBJ2-7|TRBV28
CASSQSRANYEQYF
>TRBJ2-6|TRBV27
CASSPDPGQGHSGANVLTF
>TRBJ2-7|TRBV28
CASSLPPGNSYEQYF
>TRBJ2-5|TRBV19
CASMPRGGETQYF
>TRBJ2-7|TRBV20-1
CSARVDGPSGIFEQYF
>TRBJ2-5|TRBV12-3/TRBV12-4
CASSLKGTQYF
>TRBJ1-4|TRBV7-9
CASSLDRGNEKLFF
>TRBJ1-1|TRBV10-3
CASTGRADEAFF
>TRBJ1-2|TRBV20-1
CSARHPRDNAKFYGYTF
>TRBJ2-2|TRBV2
CASSEFGTSGGTGELFF
>TRBJ1-4|TRBV29-1
CSVEAGEKLFF